This is a list of T cell receptor beta chains from one sample in a study of identical twins. TCRdb ran MiXCR on the 5' RACE reads and lists one entry per CDR3 protein. This table has 450,000 or so distinct CDR3 sequences, roughly an eighth appearing once. The data were also submitted as part of a second study, on yellow fever vaccine responses in identical twins.

The sequenced sample consisted of CD4+ T cells sorted from blood. The receptors stem from a woman between 18 and 29 years old in good health. Each CDR3 is given with its conserved first and last residue. D genes are given only for firm matches. Size values are once, few and many counts, or a class for expanded clones, and some rows have none.

v_gene	abundance	d_gene	len	j_gene	CDR3nt	CDR3aa
TRBV27	.	TRBD2	14	TRBJ2-1	TGTGCCACCCGCCGGACTAGCATCGACTATGAGCAGTTCTTC	CATRRTSIDYEQFF
TRBV7-8	.	.	13	TRBJ1-2	TGTGCCAGCGTTGGGGGAAATAACTATGGCTACACCTTC	CASVGGNNYGYTF
TRBV5-5	few	.	14	TRBJ2-7	TGTGCCAGCATGTACGGCAGGGGATTATACGAGCAGTACTTC	CASMYGRGLYEQYF
TRBV12-3/TRBV12-4	.	.	14	TRBJ2-1	TGTGCCAGCAGCCCCGACACTTACTACAATGAGCAGTTCTTC	CASSPDTYYNEQFF
TRBV6-2/TRBV6-3	few	.	16	TRBJ2-2	TGTGCCAGCAGACGCCGGGACACCGCGAACACCGGGGAGCTGTTTTTT	CASRRRDTANTGELFF
TRBV6-1	few	.	13	TRBJ1-4	TGTGCCAGCGCAAACAGGGACACGCGAAAACTGTTTTTT	CASANRDTRKLFF
TRBV5-6	few	.	13	TRBJ2-5	TGTGCCAGCAGCTTTATGCCCCAAGAGACCCAGTACTTC	CASSFMPQETQYF
TRBV5-5	.	.	13	TRBJ2-1	TGTGCCAGCAGCCCGGACGGTGTAGGAGAGCAGTTCTTC	CASSPDGVGEQFF
TRBV13	many	TRBD2	16	TRBJ2-1	TGTGCCAGCAGCTACTCCGGGACTAGCGTTCACAATGAGCAGTTCTTC	CASSYSGTSVHNEQFF
TRBV12-3/TRBV12-4	few	.	16	TRBJ2-1	TGTGCCAGCAGTTTAGGATCTACGAGCTCCTACAATGAGCAGTTCTTC	CASSLGSTSSYNEQFF
TRBV29-1	.	.	15	TRBJ2-3	TGCAGCGTTGCGGTCCTAGGGTCCAGTATAGATACGCAGTATTTT	CSVAVLGSSIDTQYF
TRBV7-9	.	TRBD2	16	TRBJ2-7	TGTGCCAGCAGCTTAGTGGGACTAGCGGGGGGTCTCGAGCAGTACTTC	CASSLVGLAGGLEQYF
TRBV20-1	.	.	13	TRBJ1-5	TGCAGTGCAGGTGGAGTCCGCAATCAGCCCCAGCATTTT	CSAGGVRNQPQHF